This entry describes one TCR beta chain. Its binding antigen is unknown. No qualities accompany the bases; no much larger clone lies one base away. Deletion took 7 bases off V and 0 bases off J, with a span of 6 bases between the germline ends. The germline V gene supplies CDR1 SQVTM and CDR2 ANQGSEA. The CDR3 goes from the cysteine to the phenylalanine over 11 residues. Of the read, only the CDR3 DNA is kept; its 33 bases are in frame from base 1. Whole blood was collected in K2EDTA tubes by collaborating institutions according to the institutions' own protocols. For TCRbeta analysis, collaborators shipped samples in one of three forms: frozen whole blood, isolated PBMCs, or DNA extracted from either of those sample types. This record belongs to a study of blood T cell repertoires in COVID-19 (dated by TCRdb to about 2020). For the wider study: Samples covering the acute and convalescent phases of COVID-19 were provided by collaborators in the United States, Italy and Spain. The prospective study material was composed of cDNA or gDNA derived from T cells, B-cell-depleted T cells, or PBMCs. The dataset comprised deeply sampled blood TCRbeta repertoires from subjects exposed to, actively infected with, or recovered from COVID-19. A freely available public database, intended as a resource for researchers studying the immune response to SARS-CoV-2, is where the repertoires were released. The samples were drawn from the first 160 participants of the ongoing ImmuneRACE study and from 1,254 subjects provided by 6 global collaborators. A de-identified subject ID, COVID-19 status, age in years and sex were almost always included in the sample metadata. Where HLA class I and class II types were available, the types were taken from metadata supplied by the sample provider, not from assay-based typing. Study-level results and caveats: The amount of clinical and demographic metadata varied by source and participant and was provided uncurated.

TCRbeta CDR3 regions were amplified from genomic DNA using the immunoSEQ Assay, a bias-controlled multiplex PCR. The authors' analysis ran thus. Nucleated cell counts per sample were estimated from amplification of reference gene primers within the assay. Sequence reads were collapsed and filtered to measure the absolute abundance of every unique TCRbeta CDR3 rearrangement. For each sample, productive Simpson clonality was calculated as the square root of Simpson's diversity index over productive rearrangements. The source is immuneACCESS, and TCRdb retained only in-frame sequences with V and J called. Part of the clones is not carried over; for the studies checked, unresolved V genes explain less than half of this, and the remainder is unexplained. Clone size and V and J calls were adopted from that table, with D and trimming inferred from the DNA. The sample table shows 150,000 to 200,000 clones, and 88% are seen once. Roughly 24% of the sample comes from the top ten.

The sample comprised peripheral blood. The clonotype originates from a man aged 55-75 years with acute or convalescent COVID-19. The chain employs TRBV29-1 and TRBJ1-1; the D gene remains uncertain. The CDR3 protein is CSARVNTEAFF. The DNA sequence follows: TGCAGCGCCCGGGTGAACACTGAAGCTTTCTTT.